The clone carrying this T cell receptor (beta chain) has just one count. This sample was taken from a study of CD8+ T cells in alopecia areata. RNA extraction and reverse transcription yielded cDNA as sequencing template. The table came from immunoSEQ multiplex PCR; TCRdb's copy has only in-frame clones and leaves some out. The sample comprises more than 85,000 clones, less than 50% of which are singletons, and 0.79% rests with the top ten. The origin of this receptor is a human donor with alopecia areata. Sequencing was done on a sample of CD4+ T cells sorted from blood.

CDR3 coding DNA: TGTGCCAGCAGCGCGACAGGATACGCGGCAGGCTATGGCTACACCTTC. Translating gives CASSATGYAAGYGYTF. This chain joins TRBV28 and TRBJ1-2; D might be TRBD1 (6 bases). Germline V lookup: CDR1 MDHEN, CDR2 SYDVKM. The CDR3 consists of 16 residues. Trimming left V 6 bases short and J 4 bases short, with 21 bases between.